Shown below are 20 T cell receptor beta chains from a single sample sequenced in a study of blood T cell repertoires in COVID-19. Some clones are missing from TCRdb's copy, which holds only in-frame ones; the method was immunoSEQ multiplex PCR. Of about 250,000 clones in the sample, approximately 90% were seen once. Sequenced input: PBMCs or T cells enriched from blood (not recorded which). Receptors originate from a woman aged 18 to 35 who had recovered from COVID-19.

The chain couples TRBV6-1 to TRBJ1-2, with 10 bases that match TRBD1. Germline V gene data show CDR1 as MNHNS and CDR2 as SASEGT. The CDR3 consists of 19 residues. J lost 1 base, V lost 1 base, and 12 bases had no gene match. The CDR3 nucleotides are TGTGCCAGCAGTGAAGTTGTCGGGACAGGGGCCAATGTTAACTATGGCTACACCTTC. Protein sequence: CASSEVVGTGANVNYGYTF.

This clone was recorded only once. The V call is TRBV27, the J call TRBJ2-5; a weak D match, TRBD1 (6 bases). This CDR3 spans 13 amino acids. Trimming pared 3 bases from V and 4 bases from J, leaving 9 bases between. Germline CDR1 and CDR2: MNHEY and SMNVEV (reference sequence). The CDR3 region has the DNA TGTGCCAGCAGTTTTCAGGGGTTAGAGACCCAGTACTTC. As protein: CASSFQGLETQYF.

The chain couples TRBV7-6 to TRBJ2-7, with TRBD1 matching 7 bases. CDR3 size: 13 residues. Trimming took 5 bases from V and 4 from J; bases not matched to a gene: 5. Germline CDR1 reads SGHVS; CDR2 reads FNYEAQ. CDR3 amino acids: CASSHGTEYEQYF. The CDR3 DNA is TGTGCCAGCAGCCACGGGACAGAGTACGAGCAGTACTTC. The full variable domain, completed using reference TRBV7-6 and TRBJ2-7, is GAGVSQSPRYKVTKRGQDVALRCDPISGHVSLYWYRQALGQGPEFLTYFNYEAQQDKSGLPNDRFSAERPEGSISTLTIQRTEQRDSAMYRCASSHGTEYEQYFGPGTRLTVT.

The chain joins TRBV6-6 to TRBJ1-3; D is perhaps TRBD1 (5 bases). Trimming took off 4 bases at V and 4 bases at J, with 14 bases between the two ends. This CDR3 is 15 amino acids long. The germline CDR1 and CDR2 sequences are MNHNY and SVGAGI (reference sequence). The CDR3 protein is CASSSSGTSGNTIYF. As DNA, the CDR3 is TGTGCCAGCAGTTCCTCCGGGACTTCGGGAAACACCATATATTTT.

The V and J genes are TRBV5-1 and TRBJ2-2; tentatively, D is TRBD2 (6 bases). V lost 3 bases and J lost 6, with 9 bases in between. Germline V gene sequence: CDR1 SGHRS, CDR2 YFSETQ. The CDR3 extends over 13 amino acids. The CDR3 spells CASSSGVAGELFF. The CDR3 DNA is TGCGCCAGCAGCTCGGGGGTTGCCGGGGAGCTGTTTTTT. The whole variable domain, remainder taken from reference TRBV5-1 and TRBJ2-2, is KAGVTQTPRYLIKTRGQQVTLSCSPISGHRSVSWYQQTPGQGLQFLFEYFSETQRNKGNFPGRFSGRQFSNSRSEMNVSTLELGDSALYLCASSSGVAGELFFGEGSRLTVL.

CDR3 coding DNA: TGTGCCAGCAGTCTCTTTAGCAATCAGCCCCAGCATTTT. Translating it yields CASSLFSNQPQHF. The chain is built from TRBV6-5 and TRBJ1-5; no definite D call. This CDR3 is built from 13 residues. CDR1 MNHEY and CDR2 SVGAGI come from the germline V gene. Trimming shortened V by 5 bases and J by 0 bases, and 5 bases separated the two germline ends.

A single count supports this clone. The rearrangement joins TRBV2 to TRBJ2-7; 9 positions match TRBD1. The CDR3 has 14 amino acids. V trimming: 4 bases; J trimming: 3 bases; junction bases outside the gene matches: 4. The germline V gene has CDR1 SNHLY and CDR2 FYNNEI. The CDR3 sequence: CASSGTGGGYEQYF. The CDR3 nucleotides read TGTGCCAGCAGTGGTACAGGGGGCGGCTACGAGCAGTACTTC.

The chain employs TRBV6-5 and TRBJ1-4, with unresolved D. The CDR3 is 14 residues long. V was trimmed by 2 bases and J by 7 bases, leaving 11 bases between them. Germline V lookup: CDR1 MNHEY, CDR2 SVGAGI. The CDR3, as DNA: TGTGCCAGCAGTTACACCGGGCGGGGTGAAAAACTGTTTTTT. This encodes CASSYTGRGEKLFF.

This clone was seen just once. V and J are TRBV4-2 and TRBJ2-3; TRBD2 aligns across 8 bases. The CDR3 runs 17 residues. The germline CDR1 and CDR2 sequences are LGHNA and YNFKEQ. J gave up 4 bases and V 4 bases, and 13 bases lay outside the gene matches. The CDR3 spells CASSRTPGGGLSDTQYF. CDR3 nucleotide sequence: TGTGCCAGCAGCCGGACACCGGGGGGGGGCCTTTCAGATACGCAGTATTTT.

The chain carries TRBV10-2 and TRBJ2-3; D unresolved. Trimming removed 0 bases at V and 5 bases at J, with 3 bases between. The V gene's germline CDR1 is WSHSY and CDR2 SAAADI. This CDR3 has 12 amino acids. The CDR3 bases are TGCGCCAGCAGTGAGTCGAGAGATACGCAGTATTTT. Translated, it gives CASSESRDTQYF.

The chain links TRBV5-1 to TRBJ1-4; 8 bases agree with TRBD1. V trimming: 4 bases; J trimming: 3 bases; junction bases outside the gene matches: 5. The germline V gene has CDR1 SGHRS and CDR2 YFSETQ. The CDR3 is made up of 15 amino acids. The CDR3 sequence is CASSRDRRSNEKLFF. The DNA for the CDR3 is TGCGCCAGCAGCCGGGACAGGCGGTCTAATGAAAAACTGTTTTTT.

This clone showed up just a few times. The V gene is TRBV9, the J gene TRBJ2-1, with 7 bases aligning to TRBD2. Germline-derived CDR1 and CDR2 are SGDLS and YYNGEE. V lost 5 bases and J lost 8; bases outside the gene matches: 13. This CDR3 has 15 amino acids. The CDR3 DNA reads as TGTGCCAGCAGTACCCTGTCGGGGGGTACTGATGAGCAGTTCTTC. It yields the protein CASSTLSGGTDEQFF.

This chain links TRBV5-1 with TRBJ2-2; D may be TRBD1 (5 bases). From germline, CDR1 is SGHRS and CDR2 YFSETQ. The length of the CDR3 is 15 residues. V dropped 4 bases and J dropped 0 bases, with 10 bases sitting between them. CDR3 DNA sequence: TGCGCCAGCAGCCTGCAGACAGCGAACACCGGGGAGCTGTTTTTT. Residues: CASSLQTANTGELFF.

The chain recombines TRBV7-9 with TRBJ2-1; 8 positions match TRBD1. The trim removed 10 bases at V and 7 bases at J, leaving 12 bases unmatched. CDR1 is SEHNR and CDR2 is FQNEAQ in the germline V gene (reference sequence). This CDR3 has 14 amino acids. The CDR3 region has the DNA TGTGCCACCTCCTTTCCAGGGGGCCGGAATGAGCAGTTCTTC. Its translation is CATSFPGGRNEQFF.

The chain couples TRBV29-1 to TRBJ1-2; 12 nucleotides line up with TRBD1. This CDR3 is 13 amino acids long. The ends lost 6 bases at V and 4 bases at J; junction bases unmatched: 3. CDR1 is SQVTM and CDR2 is ANQGSEA in the germline V gene. Written as DNA, the CDR3 is TGCAGCGTGGGACAGGGGGCCCTCTATGGCTACACCTTC. Translation gives CSVGQGALYGYTF.

This rearrangement joins TRBV18 to TRBJ2-1; 7 bases match TRBD2. With V trimmed by 6 bases and J by 0 bases, 8 bases remained unmatched. The CDR3 is made up of 16 amino acids. Germline V lookup: CDR1 KGHSH, CDR2 LQKENI. The CDR3 sequence: CASSPGSGASYNEQFF. In DNA form, the CDR3 reads TGTGCCAGCTCCCCCGGAAGCGGGGCCTCCTACAATGAGCAGTTCTTC.

This chain links TRBV2 with TRBJ1-6; D gene unclear. Germline CDR1 SNHLY, CDR2 FYNNEI. V was cut by 7 bases and J by 0 bases, with 16 bases left in between. The length of the CDR3 is 17 residues. CDR3 in DNA: TGTGCCAGCACCCTGAGGCGGGCGAGCTCCTATAATTCACCCCTCCACTTT. Translating gives CASTLRRASSYNSPLHF.

This clone has more than one count but fewer than ten. V usage is TRBV27 and J usage is TRBJ1-5; 9 bases line up with TRBD1. CDR1 and CDR2 from the germline V gene are MNHEY and SMNVEV (reference sequence). V shed 5 bases, J shed 6 bases, and the junction held 5 bases outside the gene matches. The CDR3 runs to 14 residues. The CDR3 sequence is CASSPQGAGQPQHF. The CDR3 coding sequence is TGTGCCAGCAGTCCACAGGGGGCAGGTCAGCCCCAGCATTTT.

The gene calls are TRBV29-1 and TRBJ2-2; TRBD1 is a possible D gene (6 bases). Germline loops: CDR1 SQVTM, CDR2 ANQGSEA. Trimming took off 3 bases at V and 3 bases at J, with 8 bases between the two ends. The CDR3 sequence is 13 residues long. The CDR3 DNA reads as TGCAGCGTTGACCAGGGGTACACCGGGGAGCTGTTTTTT. It encodes CSVDQGYTGELFF.

J is TRBJ1-2 and V is TRBV6-4, with TRBD1 matching 11 bases. Germline assignment: CDR1 MRHNA and CDR2 SNTAGT. There are 17 residues in the CDR3. With V trimmed by 6 bases and J by 4 bases, 13 bases remained unmatched. The CDR3, as DNA: TGTGCCAGCAGCCTCGGACAGGGGGCAACGAACCTCTATGGCTACACCTTC. This encodes CASSLGQGATNLYGYTF.